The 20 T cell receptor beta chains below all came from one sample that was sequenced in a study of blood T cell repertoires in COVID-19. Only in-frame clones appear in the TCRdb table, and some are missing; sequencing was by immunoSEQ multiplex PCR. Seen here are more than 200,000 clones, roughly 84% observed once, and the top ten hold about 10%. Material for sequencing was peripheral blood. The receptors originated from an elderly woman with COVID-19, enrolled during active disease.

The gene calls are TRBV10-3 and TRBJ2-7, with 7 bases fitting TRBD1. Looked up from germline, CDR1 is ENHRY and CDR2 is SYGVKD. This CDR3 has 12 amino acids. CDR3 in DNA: TGTGCCATCAGTGAGTCGGGACAGACGTTGGACGTC. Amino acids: CAISESGQTLDV.

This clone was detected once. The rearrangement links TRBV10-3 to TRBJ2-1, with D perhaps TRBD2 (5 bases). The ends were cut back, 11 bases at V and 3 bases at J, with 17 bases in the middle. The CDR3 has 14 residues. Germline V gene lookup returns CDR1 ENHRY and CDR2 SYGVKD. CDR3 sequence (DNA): TGTGCCGGATCAGGTGAGGGAAACTACAATGAGCAGTTCTTC. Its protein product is CAGSGEGNYNEQFF.

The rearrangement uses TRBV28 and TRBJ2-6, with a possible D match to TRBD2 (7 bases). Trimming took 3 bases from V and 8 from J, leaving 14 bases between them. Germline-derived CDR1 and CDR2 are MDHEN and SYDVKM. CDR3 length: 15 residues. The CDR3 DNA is TGTGCCAGCAGTTTGGGAGGGGACACCACCAACGTCCTGACTTTC. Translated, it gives CASSLGGDTTNVLTF.

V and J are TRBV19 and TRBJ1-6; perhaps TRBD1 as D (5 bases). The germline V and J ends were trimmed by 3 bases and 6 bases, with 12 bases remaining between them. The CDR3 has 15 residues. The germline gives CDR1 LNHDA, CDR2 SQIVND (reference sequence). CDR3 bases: TGTGCCAGTAGTATTTTGGGGCCTACTAATTCACCCCTCCACTTT. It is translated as CASSILGPTNSPLHF.

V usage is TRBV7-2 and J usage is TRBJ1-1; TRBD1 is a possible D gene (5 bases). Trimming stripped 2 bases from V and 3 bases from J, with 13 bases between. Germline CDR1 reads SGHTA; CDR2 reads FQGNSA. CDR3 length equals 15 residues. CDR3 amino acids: CASSLIGASDTEAFF. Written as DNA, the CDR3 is TGTGCCAGCAGCTTAATAGGGGCCAGCGACACTGAAGCTTTCTTT.

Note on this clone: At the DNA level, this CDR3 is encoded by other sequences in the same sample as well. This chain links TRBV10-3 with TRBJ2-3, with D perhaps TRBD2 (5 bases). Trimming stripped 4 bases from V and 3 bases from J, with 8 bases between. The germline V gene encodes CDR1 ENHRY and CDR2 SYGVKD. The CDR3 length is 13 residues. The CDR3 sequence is CAISGGLTDTQYF. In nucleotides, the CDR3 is TGTGCCATCAGTGGCGGGCTGACAGATACGCAGTATTTT.

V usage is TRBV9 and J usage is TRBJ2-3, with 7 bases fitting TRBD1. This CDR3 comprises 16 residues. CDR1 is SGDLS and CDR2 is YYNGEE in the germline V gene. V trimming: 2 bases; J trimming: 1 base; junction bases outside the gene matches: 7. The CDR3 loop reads CASSVRTGGGTDTQYF. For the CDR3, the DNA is TGTGCCAGCAGCGTCCGGACAGGAGGAGGCACAGATACGCAGTATTTT. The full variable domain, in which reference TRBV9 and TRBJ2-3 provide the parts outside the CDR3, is DSGVTQTPKHLITATGQRVTLRCSPRSGDLSVYWYQQSLDQGLQFLIQYYNGEERAKGNILERFSAQQFPDLHSELNLSSLELGDSALYFCASSVRTGGGTDTQYFGPGTRLTVL.

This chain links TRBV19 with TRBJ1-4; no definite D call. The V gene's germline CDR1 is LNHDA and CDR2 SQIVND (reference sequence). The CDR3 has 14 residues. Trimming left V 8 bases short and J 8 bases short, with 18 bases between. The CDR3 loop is CASFSGGGSEKLFF. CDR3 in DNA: TGTGCCAGTTTCTCCGGAGGAGGCAGCGAAAAACTGTTTTTT.

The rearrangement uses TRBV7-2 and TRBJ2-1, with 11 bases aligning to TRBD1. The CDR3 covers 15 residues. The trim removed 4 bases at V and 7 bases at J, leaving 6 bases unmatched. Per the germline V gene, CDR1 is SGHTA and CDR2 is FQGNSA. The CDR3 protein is CASSYGQGAQNEQFF. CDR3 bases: TGTGCCAGCAGCTACGGACAGGGGGCGCAAAATGAGCAGTTCTTC.

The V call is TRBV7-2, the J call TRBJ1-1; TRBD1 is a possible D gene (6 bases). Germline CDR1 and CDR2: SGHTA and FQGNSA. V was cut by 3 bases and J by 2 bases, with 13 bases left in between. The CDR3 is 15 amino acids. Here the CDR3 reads CASSFQGGGNTEAFF. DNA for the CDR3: TGTGCCAGCAGCTTCCAGGGAGGGGGTAACACTGAAGCTTTCTTT.

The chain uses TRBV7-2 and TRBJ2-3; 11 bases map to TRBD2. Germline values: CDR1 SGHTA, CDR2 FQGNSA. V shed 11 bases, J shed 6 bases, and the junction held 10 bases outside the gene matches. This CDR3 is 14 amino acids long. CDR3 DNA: TGTGCCTCGGTAGCGGGGGGGTCTAAGGATACGCAGTATTTT. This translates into CASVAGGSKDTQYF.

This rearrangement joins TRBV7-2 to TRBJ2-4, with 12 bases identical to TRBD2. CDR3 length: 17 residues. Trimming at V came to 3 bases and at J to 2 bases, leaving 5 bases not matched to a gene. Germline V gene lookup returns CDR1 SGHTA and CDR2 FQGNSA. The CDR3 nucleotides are TGTGCCAGCAGCTTCCCTAGCGGGGGGGCAACCAAAAACATTCAGTACTTC. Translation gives CASSFPSGGATKNIQYF.

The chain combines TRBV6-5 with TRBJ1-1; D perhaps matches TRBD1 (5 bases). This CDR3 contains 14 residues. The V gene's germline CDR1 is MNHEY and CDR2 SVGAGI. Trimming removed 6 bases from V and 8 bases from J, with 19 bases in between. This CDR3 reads CASSADLTSGEAFF. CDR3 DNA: TGTGCCAGCAGCGCGGACCTGACGTCAGGGGAAGCTTTCTTT.

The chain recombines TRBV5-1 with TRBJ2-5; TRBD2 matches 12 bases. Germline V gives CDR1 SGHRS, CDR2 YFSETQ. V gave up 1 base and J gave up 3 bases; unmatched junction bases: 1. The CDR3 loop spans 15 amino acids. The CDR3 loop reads CASSLRLAGEETQYF. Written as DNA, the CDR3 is TGCGCCAGCAGCTTGAGACTAGCGGGGGAAGAGACCCAGTACTTC. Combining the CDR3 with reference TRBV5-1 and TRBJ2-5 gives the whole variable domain KAGVTQTPRYLIKTRGQQVTLSCSPISGHRSVSWYQQTPGQGLQFLFEYFSETQRNKGNFPGRFSGRQFSNSRSEMNVSTLELGDSALYLCASSLRLAGEETQYFGPGTRLLVL.

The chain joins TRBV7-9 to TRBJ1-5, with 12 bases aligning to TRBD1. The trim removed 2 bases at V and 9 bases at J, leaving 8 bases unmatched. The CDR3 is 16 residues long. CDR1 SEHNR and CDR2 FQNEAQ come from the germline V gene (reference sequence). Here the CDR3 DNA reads TGTGCCAGCAGCTTATACGGGACAGGGGGCGCAAGGCCCCAGCATTTT. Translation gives CASSLYGTGGARPQHF.

This CDR3 is CSVQFWTAGRTDTQYF. In DNA, the CDR3 is TGCAGCGTCCAATTCTGGACAGCGGGGCGCACAGATACGCAGTATTTT. The chain combines TRBV29-1 with TRBJ2-3, with TRBD2 as a possible D gene (7 bases). The CDR3 runs 16 residues. Germline-derived CDR1 and CDR2 are SQVTM and ANQGSEA. V was clipped by 6 bases and J by 1 base, with 20 bases between them.

CDR3 residues: CASSIQGHYSTDTQYF. DNA for the CDR3: TGTGCCAGTAGTATTCAAGGACACTATAGCACAGATACGCAGTATTTT. The V and J genes are TRBV19 and TRBJ2-3; perhaps TRBD1 as D (5 bases). The CDR3 is 16 amino acids. V was pared by 3 bases and J by 0 bases, with 13 bases between. CDR1 is LNHDA, CDR2 SQIVND, per germline (reference sequence).

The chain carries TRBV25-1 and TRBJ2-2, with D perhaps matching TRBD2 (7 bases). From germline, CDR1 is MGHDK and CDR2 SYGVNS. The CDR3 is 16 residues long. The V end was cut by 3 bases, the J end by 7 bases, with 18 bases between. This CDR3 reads CASSERGGGAGGELFF. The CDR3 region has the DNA TGTGCCAGCAGTGAGAGGGGAGGGGGGGCTGGCGGGGAGCTGTTTTTT.

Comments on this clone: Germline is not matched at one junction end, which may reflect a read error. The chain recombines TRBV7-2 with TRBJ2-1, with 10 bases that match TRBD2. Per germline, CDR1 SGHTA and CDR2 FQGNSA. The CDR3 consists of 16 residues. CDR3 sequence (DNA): TGTGCCTGCAGCTTAGCCGCCCTAGCGGGGGACAATGAGCAGTTCTTC. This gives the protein CACSLAALAGDNEQFF. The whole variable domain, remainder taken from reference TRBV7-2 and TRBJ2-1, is GAGVSQSPSNKVTEKGKDVELRCDPISGHTALYWYRQSLGQGLEFLIYFQGNSAPDKSGLPSDRFSAERTGGSVSTLTIQRTQQEDSAVYLCACSLAALAGDNEQFFGPGTRLTVL.

DNA for the CDR3: TGTGCCAGCAGCGTGGGACAGGGCTCCTACAATGAGCAGTTCTTC. It specifies CASSVGQGSYNEQFF. V and J are TRBV7-2 and TRBJ2-1; 9 positions match TRBD1. The germline gives CDR1 SGHTA, CDR2 FQGNSA. This CDR3 spans 15 amino acids. Trimming removed 5 bases from V and 0 bases from J; junction bases left unmatched: 2.